Following are 2 T cell receptor beta chains from one sample sequenced in a study of low-dose radiotherapy and immunotherapy resistance in tumors. The time point was: after trial treatment. Treatment here: LDRT plus nivolumab, ipilimumab, low-dose cyclophosphamide and aspirin (RACIN trial). First-strand cDNA used TRAV- and TRBV-specific primers, covering alpha and beta chains. The authors ran about 18 PCR cycles to amplify TCRs with a constant-region primer and V-primer adapter. TCRdb analysed the reads with MiXCR anew, one entry per CDR3 protein. The sample includes about 58,000 distinct CDR3 sequences, around a quarter of them seen just once. Specimen: PBMCs, collected after low-dose radiotherapy plus immunotherapy. Receptors were obtained from a male donor with prostate cancer.

This clonotype showed up many times. This may be a read error, as it is one base from a much larger clone. The chain couples TRBV7-9 to TRBJ2-7, with 7 bases lining up with TRBD1. The ends lost 3 bases at V and 2 bases at J; junction bases unmatched: 1. Looked up from germline, CDR1 is SEHNR and CDR2 is FQNEAQ (reference sequence). The CDR3 is 13 amino acids. DNA for the CDR3: TGTGCCAGCAGCTTCGGACAGGCCTACGAGCAGTACTTC. It is translated as CASSFGQAYEQYF.

This clonotype was observed many times. The J gene is TRBJ2-7, the V gene TRBV12-3 or TRBV12-4, with D possibly being TRBD2 (7 bases). CDR3 length: 14 residues. The V and J ends lost 3 bases and 7 bases respectively, with 16 bases between them. CDR3 region: CASSFGGAREEQYF. The CDR3, as DNA: TGTGCCAGCAGTTTTGGGGGGGCACGGGAAGAGCAGTACTTC.